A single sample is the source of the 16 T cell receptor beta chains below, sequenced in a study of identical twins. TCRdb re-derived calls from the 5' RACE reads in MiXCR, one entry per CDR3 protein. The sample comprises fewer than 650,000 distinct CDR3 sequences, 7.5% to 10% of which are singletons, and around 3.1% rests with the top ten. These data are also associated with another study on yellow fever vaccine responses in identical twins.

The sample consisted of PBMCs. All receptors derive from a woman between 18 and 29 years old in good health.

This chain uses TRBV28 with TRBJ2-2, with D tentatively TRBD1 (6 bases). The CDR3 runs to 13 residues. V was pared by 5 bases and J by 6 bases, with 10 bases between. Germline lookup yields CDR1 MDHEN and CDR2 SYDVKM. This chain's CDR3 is CASSPGVAGELFF. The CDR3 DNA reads TGTGCCAGCAGTCCAGGGGTTGCCGGGGAGCTGTTTTTT.

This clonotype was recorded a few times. CDR3 nucleotide sequence: TGTGCCAGCAGTGACGGGACAGGGTTCACTGAAGCTTTCTTT. Protein: CASSDGTGFTEAFF. V usage is TRBV2 and J usage is TRBJ1-1, with 9 positions matching TRBD1. Germline loops: CDR1 SNHLY, CDR2 FYNNEI. This CDR3 region has 14 residues. V shed 3 bases, J shed 4 bases, and the junction held 3 bases outside the gene matches.

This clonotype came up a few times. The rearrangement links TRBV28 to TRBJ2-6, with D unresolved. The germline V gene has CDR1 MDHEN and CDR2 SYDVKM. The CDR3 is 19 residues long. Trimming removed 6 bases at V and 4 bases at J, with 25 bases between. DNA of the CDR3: TGTGCCAGCAGGGATCGGACGGAGAGAAGTTTATTGGGGGCCAACGTCCTGACTTTC. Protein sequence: CASRDRTERSLLGANVLTF.

The CDR3 here is CASSYSRQLNTEAFF. In DNA, the CDR3 is TGTGCCAGCAGTTACTCGCGACAGCTCAACACTGAAGCTTTCTTT. The chain recombines TRBV6-5 with TRBJ1-1, with a weak D call TRBD1 (5 bases). Germline assignment: CDR1 MNHEY and CDR2 SVGAGI. The ends were cut back, 0 bases at V and 2 bases at J, with 10 bases in the middle. The CDR3 spans 15 residues.

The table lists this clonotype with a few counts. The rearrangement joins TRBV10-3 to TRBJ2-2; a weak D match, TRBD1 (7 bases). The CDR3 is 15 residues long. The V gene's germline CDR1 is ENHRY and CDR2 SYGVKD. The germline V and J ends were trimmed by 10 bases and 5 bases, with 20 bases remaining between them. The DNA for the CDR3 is TGTGCCACCTTCTCAGGGGGGACGGGGACCGGGGAGCTGTTTTTT. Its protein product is CATFSGGTGTGELFF.

The CDR3 loop reads CASSPQPGLVSGELFF. The CDR3 bases are TGTGCCAGCAGCCCGCAACCGGGACTAGTGTCCGGGGAGCTGTTTTTT. This sequence joins TRBV14 and TRBJ2-2, with 8 bases fitting TRBD2. Germline CDR1 is SGHDN and CDR2 is FVKESK. The length of the CDR3 is 16 residues. V gave up 4 bases and J gave up 6 bases; unmatched junction bases: 10.

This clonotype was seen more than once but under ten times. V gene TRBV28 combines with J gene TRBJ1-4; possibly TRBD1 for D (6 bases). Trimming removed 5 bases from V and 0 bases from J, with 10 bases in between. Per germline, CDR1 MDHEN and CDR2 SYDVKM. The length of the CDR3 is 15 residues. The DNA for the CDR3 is TGTGCCAGCAGTACAGGGTGGCCAACTAATGAAAAACTGTTTTTT. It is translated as CASSTGWPTNEKLFF. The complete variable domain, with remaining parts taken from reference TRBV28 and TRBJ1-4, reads DVKVTQSSRYLVKRTGEKVFLECVQDMDHENMFWYRQDPGLGLRLIYFSYDVKMKEKGDIPEGYSVSREKKERFSLILESASTNQTSMYLCASSTGWPTNEKLFFGSGTQLSVL.

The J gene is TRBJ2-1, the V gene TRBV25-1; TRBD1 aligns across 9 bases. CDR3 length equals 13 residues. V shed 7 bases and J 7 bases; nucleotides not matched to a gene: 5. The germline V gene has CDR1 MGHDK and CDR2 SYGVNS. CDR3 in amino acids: CASTGTGRNEQFF. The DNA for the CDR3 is TGTGCCAGCACCGGGACAGGGAGAAATGAGCAGTTCTTC.

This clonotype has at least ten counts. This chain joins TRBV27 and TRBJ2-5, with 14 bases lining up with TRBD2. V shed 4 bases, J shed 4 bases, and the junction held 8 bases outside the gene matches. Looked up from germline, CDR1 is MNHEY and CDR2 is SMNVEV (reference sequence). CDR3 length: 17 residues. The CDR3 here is CASSSTSGRVERETQYF. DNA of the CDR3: TGTGCCAGCAGTTCGACTAGCGGGAGGGTAGAAAGAGAGACCCAGTACTTC.

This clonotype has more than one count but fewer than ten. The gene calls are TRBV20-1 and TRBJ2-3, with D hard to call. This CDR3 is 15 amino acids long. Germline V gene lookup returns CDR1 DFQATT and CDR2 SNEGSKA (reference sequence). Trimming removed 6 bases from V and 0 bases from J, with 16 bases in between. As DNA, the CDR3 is TGCAGTGCCATCAAACAGCAACTTAGCACAGATACGCAGTATTTT. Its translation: CSAIKQQLSTDTQYF.

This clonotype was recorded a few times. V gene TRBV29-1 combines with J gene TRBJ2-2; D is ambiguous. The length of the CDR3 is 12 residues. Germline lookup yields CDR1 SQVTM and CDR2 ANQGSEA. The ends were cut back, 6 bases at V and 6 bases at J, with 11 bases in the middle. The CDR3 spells CSVPGLAGELFF. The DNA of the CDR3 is TGCAGCGTCCCGGGTTTGGCCGGGGAGCTGTTTTTT.

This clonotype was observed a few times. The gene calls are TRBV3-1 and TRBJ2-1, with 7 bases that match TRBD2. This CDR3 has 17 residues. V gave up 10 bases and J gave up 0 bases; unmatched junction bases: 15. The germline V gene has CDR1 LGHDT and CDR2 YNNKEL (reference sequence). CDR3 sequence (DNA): TGTGCCAATATAGGAACTAGCGCATCGAGCTCCTACAATGAGCAGTTCTTC. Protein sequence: CANIGTSASSSYNEQFF.

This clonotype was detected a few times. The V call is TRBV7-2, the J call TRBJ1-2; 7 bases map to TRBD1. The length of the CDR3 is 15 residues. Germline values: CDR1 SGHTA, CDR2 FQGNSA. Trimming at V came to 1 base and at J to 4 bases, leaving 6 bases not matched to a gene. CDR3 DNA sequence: TGTGCCAGCAGCTTAGGAATAGGGGGCTTCTATGGCTACACCTTC. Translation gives CASSLGIGGFYGYTF.

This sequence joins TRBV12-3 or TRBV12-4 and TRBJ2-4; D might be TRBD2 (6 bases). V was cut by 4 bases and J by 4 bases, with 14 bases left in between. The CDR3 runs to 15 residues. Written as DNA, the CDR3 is TGTGCCAGCAGTTATAGACTAGTAAGGAAAAACATTCAGTACTTC. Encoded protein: CASSYRLVRKNIQYF.

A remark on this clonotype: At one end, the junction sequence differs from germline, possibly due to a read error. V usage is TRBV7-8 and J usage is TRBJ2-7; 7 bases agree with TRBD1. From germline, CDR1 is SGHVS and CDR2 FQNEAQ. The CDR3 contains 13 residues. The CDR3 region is CASSVRQGLGPDF. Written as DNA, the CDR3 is TGTGCCAGCAGCGTGAGACAGGGCCTTGGTCCCGACTTC. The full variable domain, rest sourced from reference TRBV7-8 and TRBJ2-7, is GAGVSQSPRYKVAKRGQDVALRCDPISGHVSLFWYQQALGQGPEFLTYFQNEAQLDKSGLPSDRFFAERPEGSVSTLKIQRTQQEDSAVYLCASSVRQGLGPDFGPGTRLTVT.

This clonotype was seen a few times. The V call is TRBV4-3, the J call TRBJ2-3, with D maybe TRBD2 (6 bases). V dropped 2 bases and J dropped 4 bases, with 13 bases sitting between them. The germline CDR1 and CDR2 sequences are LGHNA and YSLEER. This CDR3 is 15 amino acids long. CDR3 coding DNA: TGCGCCAGCAGCCAAAGGGAGCGGGCCGCAGATACGCAGTATTTT. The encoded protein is CASSQRERAADTQYF.